This T cell receptor (beta chain) was sequenced for a study of blood T cells in healthy people across ages. General study findings and limits: Diversity of TCR beta per million T cells declined in a roughly linear way with age. Naive and antigen-experienced cells could not be conclusively compared, given unsorted PBMCs.

Germline assignment: CDR1 DFQATT and CDR2 SNEGSKA (reference sequence). The CDR3 is 15 amino acids. With V trimmed by 0 bases and J by 1 base, 3 bases remained unmatched. At least 6 million PBMCs were isolated per sample. It was with a sample-barcoded 5' primer and a J-beta primer mix that a second PCR of roughly 7 to 12 cycles was run. Tagging of each cDNA molecule was performed by a template-switch adaptor with 12 random nucleotides. TCRdb reprocessed the 5' RACE reads with MiXCR, giving one entry per CDR3 protein. The data contain around 1,900,000 distinct CDR3 sequences, roughly 43% of them singletons. Regarding this clonotype: What it binds is not known.

The origin of this receptor is a human donor in good health. Source material: blood. The chain uses TRBV20-1 and TRBJ2-3, with 8 bases that match TRBD2. The CDR3 DNA sequence: TGCAGTGCTAGAGAACCAGCGGGGGGCACAGATACGCAGTATTTT. This gives the protein CSAREPAGGTDTQYF.